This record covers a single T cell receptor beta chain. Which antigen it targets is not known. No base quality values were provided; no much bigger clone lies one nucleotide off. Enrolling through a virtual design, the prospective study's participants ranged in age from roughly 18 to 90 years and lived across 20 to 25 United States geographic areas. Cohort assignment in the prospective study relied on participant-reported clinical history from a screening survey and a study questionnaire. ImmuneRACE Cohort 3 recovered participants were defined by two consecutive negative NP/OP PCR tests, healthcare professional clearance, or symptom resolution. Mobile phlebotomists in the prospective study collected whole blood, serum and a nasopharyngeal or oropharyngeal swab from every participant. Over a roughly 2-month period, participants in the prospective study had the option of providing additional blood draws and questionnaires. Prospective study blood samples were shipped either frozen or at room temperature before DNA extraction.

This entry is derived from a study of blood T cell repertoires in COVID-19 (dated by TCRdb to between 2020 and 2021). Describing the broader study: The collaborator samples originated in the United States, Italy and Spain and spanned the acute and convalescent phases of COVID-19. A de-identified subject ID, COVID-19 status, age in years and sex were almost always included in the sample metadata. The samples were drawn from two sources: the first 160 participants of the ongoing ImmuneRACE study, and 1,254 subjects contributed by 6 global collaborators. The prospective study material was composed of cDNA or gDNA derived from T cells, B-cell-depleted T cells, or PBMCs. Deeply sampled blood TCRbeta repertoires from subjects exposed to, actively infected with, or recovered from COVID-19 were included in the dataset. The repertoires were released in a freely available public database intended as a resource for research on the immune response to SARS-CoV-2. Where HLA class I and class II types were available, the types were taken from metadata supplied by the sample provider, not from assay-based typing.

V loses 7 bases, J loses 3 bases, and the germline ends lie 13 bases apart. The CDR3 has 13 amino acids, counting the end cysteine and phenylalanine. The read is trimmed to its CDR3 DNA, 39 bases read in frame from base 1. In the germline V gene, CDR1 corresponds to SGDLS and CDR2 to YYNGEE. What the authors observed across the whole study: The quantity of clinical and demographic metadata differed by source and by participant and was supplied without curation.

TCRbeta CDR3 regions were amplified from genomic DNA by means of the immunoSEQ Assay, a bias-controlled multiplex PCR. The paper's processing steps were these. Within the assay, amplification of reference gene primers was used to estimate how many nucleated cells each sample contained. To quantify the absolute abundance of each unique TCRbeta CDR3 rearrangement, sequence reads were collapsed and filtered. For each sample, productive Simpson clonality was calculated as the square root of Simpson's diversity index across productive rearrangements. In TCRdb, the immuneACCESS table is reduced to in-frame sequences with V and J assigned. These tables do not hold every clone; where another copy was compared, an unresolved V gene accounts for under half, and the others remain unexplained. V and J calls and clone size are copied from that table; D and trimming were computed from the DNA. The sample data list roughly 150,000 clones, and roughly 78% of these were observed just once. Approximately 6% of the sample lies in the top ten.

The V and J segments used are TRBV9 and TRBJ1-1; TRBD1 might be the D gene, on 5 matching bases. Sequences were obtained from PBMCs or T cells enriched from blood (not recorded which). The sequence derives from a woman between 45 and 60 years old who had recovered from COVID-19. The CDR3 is CASRYDSHTEAFF. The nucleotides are TGTGCCAGCCGGTATGACAGCCACACTGAAGCTTTCTTT.